A single sample gave rise to the 32 T cell receptor beta chains below, sequenced in a study of technical replicates of blood from several donors. Measured with immunoSEQ multiplex PCR; TCRdb has only the in-frame clones, and not every one. The sample gives 55,000 to 60,000 clones, 93% of which show up once; around 4% is in the top ten. The sequencing input was PBMCs. Receptors were obtained from a human donor in good health. Some clones in this sample may be carry-over from other donors' samples.

The V and J genes are TRBV14 and TRBJ1-1; D is ambiguous. The CDR3 runs 17 residues. The germline V and J ends were trimmed by 1 base and 5 bases, with 20 bases remaining between them. CDR1 and CDR2 from the germline V gene are SGHDN and FVKESK. DNA for the CDR3: TGTGCCAGCAGCCAAGGGGTAGTTGTATTCTCGACTACTGAAGCTTTCTTT. Protein sequence: CASSQGVVVFSTTEAFF. Using reference TRBV14 and TRBJ1-1 for the parts outside the CDR3, the full variable domain is EAGVTQFPSHSVIEKGQTVTLRCDPISGHDNLYWYRRVMGKEIKFLLHFVKESKQDESGMPNNRFLAERTGGTYSTLKVQPAELEDSGVYFCASSQGVVVFSTTEAFFGQGTRLTVV.

V and J are TRBV5-4 and TRBJ1-2; 10 bases agree with TRBD1. CDR1 is SGHNT, CDR2 YYREEE, per germline (reference sequence). V shed 4 bases, J shed 8 bases, and the junction held 14 bases outside the gene matches. This CDR3 has 16 residues. CDR3 sequence (DNA): TGTGCCAGCAGCATTCCACCGGGACAGGGGCCTGGGGGCTACACCTTC. Translating gives CASSIPPGQGPGGYTF.

This rearrangement joins TRBV7-9 to TRBJ2-1, with 14 bases that match TRBD2. The CDR3 spans 17 residues. After removal of 5 bases from V and 6 bases from J, the junction contained 9 bases not matched to a gene. The germline V gene encodes CDR1 SEHNR and CDR2 FQNEAQ (reference sequence). Here the CDR3 reads CASSGGTSGRMSNEQFF. The CDR3 region has the DNA TGTGCCAGCAGCGGAGGGACTAGCGGGAGAATGAGCAATGAGCAGTTCTTC.

The rearrangement uses TRBV5-4 and TRBJ1-1, with D tentatively TRBD1 (5 bases). Trimming shortened V by 4 bases and J by 0 bases, and 10 bases separated the two germline ends. There are 14 residues in the CDR3. CDR1 and CDR2 from the germline V gene are SGHNT and YYREEE (reference sequence). CDR3 residues: CASSRGVLNTEAFF. The CDR3 nucleotides read TGTGCCAGCAGCCGGGGGGTCCTGAACACTGAAGCTTTCTTT.

The chain joins TRBV7-2 to TRBJ2-7; 9 bases are a match to TRBD1. V was clipped by 3 bases and J by 4 bases; unmatched bases: 7. Germline values: CDR1 SGHTA, CDR2 FQGNSA. The CDR3 totals 15 residues. The CDR3 DNA sequence: TGTGCCAGCAGCTTGGCGCGGACAGGGGTTTACGAGCAGTACTTC. As protein: CASSLARTGVYEQYF.

This chain connects TRBV7-2 to TRBJ2-5; the D gene is possibly TRBD1 (5 bases). The germline V and J ends were trimmed by 2 bases and 0 bases, with 10 bases remaining between them. This CDR3 has 15 residues. The V gene's germline CDR1 is SGHTA and CDR2 FQGNSA. In DNA form, the CDR3 reads TGTGCCAGCAGCTTACTTGCGGACAACCAAGAGACCCAGTACTTC. It translates to CASSLLADNQETQYF.

The chain couples TRBV5-1 to TRBJ2-3, with TRBD2 matching over 8 bases. Germline V CDR1 and CDR2: SGHRS, YFSETQ. The CDR3 spans 17 residues. Trimming removed 5 bases from V and 4 bases from J; junction bases left unmatched: 15. As DNA, the CDR3 is TGCGCCAGCAGACGTTACTTAGCGGGGCCGGTATCAGATACGCAGTATTTT. It encodes CASRRYLAGPVSDTQYF.

The V gene is TRBV7-3, the J gene TRBJ1-2; D is possibly TRBD1 (5 bases). Trimming took off 3 bases at V and 2 bases at J, with 7 bases between the two ends. The germline V gene encodes CDR1 SGHTA and CDR2 FQGTGA. The CDR3 is 13 residues long. The CDR3 sequence: CASSLGRNYGYTF. The CDR3, as DNA: TGTGCCAGCAGCTTGGGGCGGAACTATGGCTACACCTTC. Full variable domain (missing parts from reference TRBV7-3 and TRBJ1-2): GAGVSQTPSNKVTEKGKYVELRCDPISGHTALYWYRQSLGQGPEFLIYFQGTGAADDSGLPNDRFFAVRPEGSVSTLKIQRTERGDSAVYLCASSLGRNYGYTFGSGTRLTVV.

The V and J genes are TRBV7-2 and TRBJ2-1; TRBD2 aligns across 8 bases. The CDR3 runs to 17 residues. Germline CDR1 reads SGHTA; CDR2 reads FQGNSA. J gave up 3 bases and V 0 bases, and 7 bases lay outside the gene matches. The CDR3 DNA follows: TGTGCCAGCAGCTTAGCGCAGGGTAGCGGGAACTACAATGAGCAGTTCTTC. Its protein is CASSLAQGSGNYNEQFF.

This chain uses TRBV6-1 with TRBJ2-1, with 11 bases identical to TRBD1. J was trimmed by 7 bases and V by 5 bases; bases with no gene match: 7. The CDR3 is 15 residues long. Germline V gives CDR1 MNHNS, CDR2 SASEGT. The DNA of the CDR3 is TGTGCCAGCAGTTGGGACAGGGGGTCGAAAAATGAGCAGTTCTTC. Amino acids: CASSWDRGSKNEQFF.

The chain joins TRBV4-1 to TRBJ2-5, with 8 bases matching TRBD2. J lost 5 bases, V lost 0 bases, and 8 bases had no gene match. CDR1 is MGHRA, CDR2 YSYEKL, per germline. The length of the CDR3 is 16 residues. In DNA, the CDR3 is TGCGCCAGCAGCCAAGACTTACGGGGGGGCCGGGAGACCCAGTACTTC. Encoded protein: CASSQDLRGGRETQYF.

This clone appeared a single time. V usage is TRBV27 and J usage is TRBJ1-1, with D uncertain. CDR1 is MNHEY and CDR2 is SMNVEV in the germline V gene (reference sequence). CDR3 size: 17 residues. V dropped 6 bases and J dropped 4 bases, with 24 bases sitting between them. The CDR3 DNA sequence: TGTGCCAGCAGGTACGTGGGAGGCTTTGGTCGGGGCACTGAAGCTTTCTTT. It is translated as CASRYVGGFGRGTEAFF.

This clone was observed a single time. The chain carries TRBV5-1 and TRBJ2-1, with D perhaps TRBD2 (5 bases). The V and J ends lost 7 bases and 2 bases respectively, with 22 bases between them. CDR1 SGHRS and CDR2 YFSETQ come from the germline V gene. The CDR3 runs to 17 residues. Here the CDR3 DNA reads TGCGCCAGCGTCGGCGGAGGTAGTGGGGAAACCTACAATGAGCAGTTCTTC. This translates into CASVGGGSGETYNEQFF.

For the CDR3, the DNA is TGTGCCAGCCGACAGGGTTTGGGAGAGACCCAGTACTTC. Translation: CASRQGLGETQYF. The chain couples TRBV2 to TRBJ2-5, with TRBD1 identical over 7 bases. The CDR3 is 13 amino acids. Germline V gives CDR1 SNHLY, CDR2 FYNNEI. Trimming took 8 bases from V and 4 from J; bases not matched to a gene: 7.

The V call is TRBV6-5, the J call TRBJ2-7; 8 nucleotides agree with TRBD2. Trimming removed 7 bases from V and 4 bases from J; junction bases left unmatched: 9. This CDR3 has 14 residues. Per the germline V gene, CDR1 is MNHEY and CDR2 is SVGAGI. As DNA, the CDR3 is TGTGCCAGCAAACCGGGACTAGAGAGGTACGAGCAGTACTTC. This translates into CASKPGLERYEQYF.

J is TRBJ2-1 and V is TRBV7-2; 13 positions agree with TRBD2. The V gene's germline CDR1 is SGHTA and CDR2 FQGNSA. V lost 6 bases, J lost 6 bases, and 8 bases stayed unmatched. This CDR3 region has 16 residues. This chain's CDR3 is CASSTRLAGGGNEQFF. The CDR3, as DNA: TGTGCCAGCAGTACACGACTAGCGGGAGGTGGCAATGAGCAGTTCTTC.

The CDR3 nucleotides are TGTGCCAGCGGGAGGGAGCCAGGGGTGGATACGCAGTATTTT. It specifies CASGREPGVDTQYF. J is TRBJ2-3 and V is TRBV27, with D perhaps TRBD2 (7 bases). Germline lookup yields CDR1 MNHEY and CDR2 SMNVEV (reference sequence). Trimming cost V 8 bases and J 6 bases, with 18 bases left between them. This CDR3 contains 14 residues.

This rearrangement joins TRBV13 to TRBJ2-2, with 7 bases identical to TRBD1. The germline gives CDR1 PRHDT, CDR2 FYEKMQ (reference sequence). Germline trimming cut 6 bases from V and 9 bases from J; bases unmatched to any gene: 7. There are 13 residues in the CDR3. The CDR3: CASSQTRGRELFF. The CDR3 bases are TGTGCCAGCAGTCAAACCAGGGGGAGGGAGCTGTTTTTT.

The chain employs TRBV5-1 and TRBJ2-5; the match to TRBD1 covers 8 bases. There are 15 residues in the CDR3. The V and J ends lost 7 bases and 1 base, in that order; junction bases with no gene match: 9. Germline CDR1 and CDR2: SGHRS and YFSETQ. CDR3 residues: CASGRTGTIQETQYF. In DNA, the CDR3 is TGCGCCAGCGGCCGGACAGGGACAATCCAAGAGACCCAGTACTTC.

The rearrangement uses TRBV6-1 and TRBJ2-7; 9 nucleotides line up with TRBD1. This CDR3 spans 14 amino acids. Per germline, CDR1 MNHNS and CDR2 SASEGT. V lost 4 bases, J lost 11 bases, and 12 bases stayed unmatched. The CDR3 loop reads CASSVDRGGYEKYF. CDR3 nucleotide sequence: TGTGCCAGCAGTGTGGACAGGGGAGGGTATGAGAAGTACTTC.

The chain links TRBV9 to TRBJ2-2; 13 positions match TRBD2. Trimming at V came to 5 bases and at J to 7 bases, leaving 11 bases not matched to a gene. Per germline, CDR1 SGDLS and CDR2 YYNGEE. This CDR3 has 17 amino acids. The CDR3 nucleotides are TGTGCCAGCAGGTCTACTACTAGCGGGGGGGCCTACGGGGAGCTGTTTTTT. Translating it yields CASRSTTSGGAYGELFF.

The V gene is TRBV29-1, the J gene TRBJ2-3; TRBD2 aligns across 13 bases. The germline gives CDR1 SQVTM, CDR2 ANQGSEA. V shed 7 bases, J shed 8 bases, and the junction held 9 bases outside the gene matches. This CDR3 comprises 14 residues. This CDR3 is CSASLAGGPVTQYF. The CDR3, as DNA: TGCAGCGCTTCACTAGCGGGAGGGCCAGTTACGCAGTATTTT.

The V call is TRBV6-5, the J call TRBJ2-7; no clear D. The germline V gene encodes CDR1 MNHEY and CDR2 SVGAGI. The CDR3 spans 13 residues. V lost 7 bases and J lost 4, with 14 bases in between. The CDR3: CASTKSPRYEQYF. The CDR3 nucleotides are TGTGCCAGCACCAAGTCGCCTCGGTACGAGCAGTACTTC.

The chain links TRBV25-1 to TRBJ2-3, with D possibly matching TRBD1 (6 bases). The CDR3 runs 14 residues. Germline V CDR1 and CDR2: MGHDK, SYGVNS. With 11 bases removed from V and 0 bases from J, the gap between germline ends came to 15 bases. The CDR3 sequence: CASRGALSTDTQYF. The DNA for the CDR3 is TGTGCCTCCAGGGGCGCCCTTAGCACAGATACGCAGTATTTT. Filled out from reference TRBV25-1 and TRBJ2-3, the complete variable domain reads EADIYQTPRYLVIGTGKKITLECSQTMGHDKMYWYQQDPGMELHLIHYSYGVNSTEKGDLSSESTVSRIRTEHFPLTLESARPSHTSQYLCASRGALSTDTQYFGPGTRLTVL.

The chain carries TRBV10-3 and TRBJ2-3; the match to TRBD2 covers 13 bases. V was clipped by 10 bases and J by 9 bases; unmatched bases: 10. The CDR3 is 14 amino acids. Germline-derived CDR1 and CDR2 are ENHRY and SYGVKD. The CDR3 DNA reads TGTGCCACCGGGACTAGCGGGGCCGGGGGGACGCAGTATTTT. The encoded protein is CATGTSGAGGTQYF.

The gene calls are TRBV27 and TRBJ2-1, with D perhaps matching TRBD2 (6 bases). Germline V CDR1 and CDR2: MNHEY, SMNVEV (reference sequence). V was shortened by 5 bases and J by 1 base, with 18 bases between the two germline ends. CDR3 length: 17 residues. CDR3 nucleotide sequence: TGTGCCAGCAGTGTCTCGTGGGGGAGGTCATCCTACAATGAGCAGTTCTTC. Translation: CASSVSWGRSSYNEQFF.

The rearrangement joins TRBV27 to TRBJ1-4, with 9 bases identical to TRBD1. Germline V gene data show CDR1 as MNHEY and CDR2 as SMNVEV (reference sequence). The CDR3 is 15 amino acids. Unmatched junction bases numbered 4, after V lost 3 bases and J lost 5 bases. The CDR3 here is CASSFWTGENEKLFF. The CDR3 nucleotides read TGTGCCAGCAGTTTCTGGACAGGGGAGAATGAAAAACTGTTTTTT.

The chain couples TRBV30 to TRBJ1-3, with D possibly TRBD1 on 6 matching bases. This CDR3 comprises 13 residues. Germline values: CDR1 GTSNPN, CDR2 SVGIG (reference sequence). The germline V and J ends were trimmed by 8 bases and 0 bases, with 11 bases remaining between them. The CDR3 DNA sequence: TGTGCCGGGGGCAGTAGCTCTGGAAACACCATATATTTT. Its translation is CAGGSSSGNTIYF.

V and J are TRBV2 and TRBJ2-7; 8 nucleotides agree with TRBD1. Germline values: CDR1 SNHLY, CDR2 FYNNEI. This CDR3 comprises 17 residues. The V gene end was trimmed by 4 bases and the J gene end by 3 bases; junction bases not matched to a gene: 14. CDR3 sequence (DNA): TGTGCCAGCAGTGGATTCGACAGGGGCGCTTCCCTCTACGAGCAGTACTTC. The encoded protein is CASSGFDRGASLYEQYF.

This chain uses TRBV5-1 with TRBJ1-1, with 9 bases matching TRBD1. The CDR3 loop spans 20 amino acids. V lost 3 bases, J lost 1 base, and 19 bases stayed unmatched. In germline, CDR1 is SGHRS, CDR2 YFSETQ. The CDR3 here is CASSSPPGQGSSSPNTEAFF. CDR3 DNA sequence: TGCGCCAGCAGCTCCCCCCCCGGACAGGGGTCGTCGAGCCCGAACACTGAAGCTTTCTTT.

The genes are TRBV5-6 and TRBJ2-7; maybe TRBD1 (6 bases). The CDR3 contains 16 residues. V dropped 0 bases and J dropped 4 bases, with 17 bases sitting between them. Germline V gene data show CDR1 as SGHDT and CDR2 as YYEEEE. CDR3 residues: CASSLAFTGKGYEQYF. As DNA, the CDR3 is TGTGCCAGCAGCTTGGCCTTTACAGGGAAGGGGTACGAGCAGTACTTC. Complete variable domain (other parts from reference TRBV5-6 and TRBJ2-7): DAGVTQSPTHLIKTRGQQVTLRCSPKSGHDTVSWYQQALGQGPQFIFQYYEEEERQRGNFPDRFSGHQFPNYSSELNVNALLLGDSALYLCASSLAFTGKGYEQYFGPGTRLTVT.

The chain uses TRBV10-3 and TRBJ2-7; 10 nucleotides agree with TRBD1. Germline CDR1 ENHRY, CDR2 SYGVKD. V shed 6 bases, J shed 5 bases, and the junction held 4 bases outside the gene matches. The CDR3 length is 13 residues. This chain's CDR3 is CAISQGQGDEQYF. The CDR3 nucleotides read TGTGCCATCAGCCAAGGACAGGGGGACGAGCAGTACTTC.